The 27 T cell receptor beta chains given below trace back to one sample, sequenced in a study of Graves' ophthalmopathy and Graves' hyperthyroidism. RNA transcripts were the source from which TCR beta CDR3 regions were amplified. Investigators did first-round RT-PCR with HTBI primers, then second-round multiplex PCR. TCRdb ran MiXCR on the multiplex PCR reads and lists one entry per CDR3 protein. The sample lists approximately 1.2 million distinct CDR3 sequences, roughly two fifths seen once, with around 10% in the top ten. The sequenced sample was peripheral blood or thyroid tissue (not recorded which). The receptors derive from an adult man with Graves' hyperthyroidism.

For this clonotype: Compared with germline, one end of the junction differs, possibly owing to a read error. V and J are TRBV15 and TRBJ1-5; no clear D gene. Looked up from germline, CDR1 is LNHNV and CDR2 is YYDKDF (reference sequence). The CDR3 has 11 residues. The CDR3 DNA sequence: TGTGCCACCAGCCCCCTCGAGGCAGGACGTTTT. Translated: CATSPLEAGRF. The variable domain in full, completed from reference TRBV15 and TRBJ1-5, reads DAMVIQNPRYQVTQFGKPVTLSCSQTLNHNVMYWYQQKSSQAPKLLFHYYDKDFNNEADTPDNFQSRRPNTSFCFLDIRSPGLGDTAMYLCATSPLEAGRFGDGTRLSIL.

This rearrangement joins TRBV29-1 to TRBJ2-7; D tentatively reads TRBD1 or TRBD2 (6 bases each). V lost 4 bases and J lost 3, with 13 bases in between. This CDR3 region has 13 residues. Germline-derived CDR1 and CDR2 are SQVTM and ANQGSEA. DNA of the CDR3: TGCAGCGTTGGAGGGGGGCGCTACTACGAGCAGTACTTC. This sequence encodes CSVGGGRYYEQYF.

This clonotype was seen only a few times. The chain joins TRBV6-1 to TRBJ1-3; D ambiguous. The V and J ends lost 7 bases and 8 bases respectively, with 18 bases between them. The CDR3 length is 14 residues. Germline assignment: CDR1 MNHNS and CDR2 SASEGT. CDR3 region: CASIRTSFKDTIYF. CDR3 nucleotides: TGTGCCAGCATTCGGACCTCCTTCAAGGACACCATATATTTT.

This clonotype was recorded a few times. The chain joins TRBV11-2 to TRBJ2-5; 12 bases agree with TRBD1. The ends lost 6 bases at V and 5 bases at J; junction bases unmatched: 7. The germline gives CDR1 SGHAT, CDR2 FQNNGV. CDR3 size: 15 residues. Here the CDR3 DNA reads TGTGCCAGCAGTACCGGGACAGGGGGCTCGGAGACCCAGTACTTC. Its protein is CASSTGTGGSETQYF. Complete variable domain (other parts from reference TRBV11-2 and TRBJ2-5): EAGVAQSPRYKIIEKRQSVAFWCNPISGHATLYWYQQILGQGPKLLIQFQNNGVVDDSQLPKDRFSAERLKGVDSTLKIQPAKLEDSAVYLCASSTGTGGSETQYFGPGTRLLVL.

This clonotype was found many times. The chain employs TRBV20-1 and TRBJ2-7; 8 bases agree with TRBD2. After removal of 6 bases from V and 2 bases from J, the junction contained 15 bases not matched to a gene. The length of the CDR3 is 16 residues. CDR1 and CDR2 (germline): DFQATT, SNEGSKA (reference sequence). Here the CDR3 reads CSAKDTPGLETYEQYF. The CDR3 nucleotides are TGCAGTGCAAAAGACACCCCGGGACTAGAGACCTACGAGCAGTACTTC.

CDR3 DNA: TGTGCCAGCAGTGAAGTCGGCGTGCGGAATTCACCCCTCCACTTT. Its protein is CASSEVGVRNSPLHF. The chain is built from TRBV2 and TRBJ1-6; D gene uncertain. The V end lost 1 base, the J end lost 7 bases, and 11 bases lay between the germline ends. Germline lookup yields CDR1 SNHLY and CDR2 FYNNEI. The CDR3 runs 15 residues.

This clonotype was counted once. V usage is TRBV6-5 and J usage is TRBJ1-2, with TRBD1 as a possible D gene (5 bases). V was clipped by 7 bases and J by 4 bases, with 22 bases between them. This CDR3 is built from 16 residues. Germline loops: CDR1 MNHEY, CDR2 SVGAGI. The CDR3 coding sequence is TGTGCCAGCACCGGGAAGGGACCGGGACGGCCCTATGGCTACACCTTC. Its translation: CASTGKGPGRPYGYTF.

This clonotype was counted many times. V usage is TRBV19 and J usage is TRBJ1-4; no definite D call. Germline V lookup: CDR1 LNHDA, CDR2 SQIVND (reference sequence). There are 12 residues in the CDR3. V lost 5 bases and J 6 bases, leaving 7 bases between the germline ends. The CDR3 loop is CASSFGDEKLFF. CDR3 in DNA: TGTGCCAGTAGTTTCGGAGATGAAAAACTGTTTTTT.

This clonotype occurred many times. The chain combines TRBV24-1 with TRBJ2-5; 9 bases are a match to TRBD1. Trimming removed 9 bases from V and 5 bases from J; junction bases left unmatched: 6. There are 13 residues in the CDR3. Germline lookup yields CDR1 KGHDR and CDR2 SFDVKD. CDR3 region: CATAGQGGETQYF. The CDR3 DNA reads TGTGCCACCGCGGGACAGGGTGGGGAGACCCAGTACTTC.

This clonotype was observed a handful of times. Given a much more abundant clone one base away, this may be a read error. V and J are TRBV29-1 and TRBJ2-7; D may be TRBD1 (6 bases). Trimming pared 5 bases from V and 1 base from J, leaving 15 bases between. The V gene's germline CDR1 is SQVTM and CDR2 ANQGSEA. There are 14 residues in the CDR3. The CDR3 coding sequence is TGCAGCGTTTTCGGGCAGGGGATGTCCTACGAGCAGTACTTC. Translation: CSVFGQGMSYEQYF.

This chain joins TRBV30 and TRBJ2-3, with TRBD2 matching 11 bases. Germline V gene sequence: CDR1 GTSNPN, CDR2 SVGIG (reference sequence). The CDR3 extends over 14 amino acids. V gave up 2 bases and J gave up 3 bases; unmatched junction bases: 1. The CDR3 protein is CAWSLAGGTDTQYF. The CDR3 bases are TGTGCCTGGAGTTTAGCGGGGGGGACAGATACGCAGTATTTT. The variable domain in full, with the rest retrieved from reference TRBV30 and TRBJ2-3, is SQTIHQWPATLVQPVGSPLSLECTVEGTSNPNLYWYRQAAGRGLQLLFYSVGIGQISSEVPQNLSASRPQDRQFILSSKKLLLSDSGFYLCAWSLAGGTDTQYFGPGTRLTVL.

At least ten counts were recorded for this clonotype. The genes are TRBV12-3 or TRBV12-4 and TRBJ1-2; TRBD1 aligns across 10 bases. Trimming removed 5 bases from V and 7 bases from J; junction bases left unmatched: 16. This CDR3 contains 17 residues. This CDR3 reads CASSPYRTGGAFAGYTF. DNA of the CDR3: TGTGCCAGCAGTCCCTATAGGACAGGGGGAGCCTTCGCTGGCTACACCTTC.

This clonotype was counted at least ten times. This chain joins TRBV12-3 or TRBV12-4 and TRBJ1-4; the D gene is possibly TRBD1 (6 bases). The V end was cut by 5 bases, the J end by 7 bases, with 14 bases between. The CDR3 consists of 14 residues. Here the CDR3 reads CASSQQGFGEKLFF. Here the CDR3 DNA reads TGTGCCAGCAGTCAACAGGGATTCGGTGAAAAACTGTTTTTT.

The chain employs TRBV29-1 and TRBJ2-2, with TRBD1 matching 8 bases. The CDR3 consists of 17 residues. Germline CDR1 is SQVTM and CDR2 is ANQGSEA. J was trimmed by 2 bases and V by 1 base; bases with no gene match: 9. The CDR3 bases are TGCAGCGTTGAAGGGGGGACAGGTTCCCAAAACACCGGGGAGCTGTTTTTT. Translation: CSVEGGTGSQNTGELFF.

This clonotype occurred a few times. The CDR3 ends on some other residue instead of the conserved phenylalanine or tryptophan, so this is likely a read error. No DNA is shown, since the ends of the CDR3 on it are uncertain; the CDR3 is the one TCRdb lists. The chain is built from TRBV29-1 and TRBJ1-4. The V gene's germline CDR1 is SQVTM and CDR2 ANQGSEA. The CDR3 totals 8 residues, both ends included. The CDR3 protein is CSGARRGG.

This clonotype was observed many times. The genes are TRBV5-5 and TRBJ1-1; D unclear. The ends were cut back, 2 bases at V and 6 bases at J, with 11 bases in the middle. The germline CDR1 and CDR2 sequences are SGHKS and YYEKEE (reference sequence). There are 13 residues in the CDR3. For the CDR3, the DNA is TGTGCCAGCAGCTTAACAACGGCAGCTGAAGCTTTCTTT. Translation gives CASSLTTAAEAFF.

The chain is built from TRBV5-1 and TRBJ2-5; 8 nucleotides align to TRBD2. Germline V gene sequence: CDR1 SGHRS, CDR2 YFSETQ. The CDR3 length is 17 residues. V lost 3 bases, J lost 5 bases, and 15 bases stayed unmatched. CDR3 amino acids: CASSSTGREGRWETQYF. The CDR3 bases are TGCGCCAGCAGCTCCACGGGTCGGGAGGGCCGATGGGAGACCCAGTACTTC.

The V and J genes are TRBV7-9 and TRBJ1-6, with 10 bases fitting TRBD1. The ends lost 5 bases at V and 11 bases at J; junction bases unmatched: 6. The germline V gene encodes CDR1 SEHNR and CDR2 FQNEAQ (reference sequence). This CDR3 has 14 residues. CDR3: CASSRGQGFAPLHF. As DNA, the CDR3 is TGTGCCAGCAGCAGGGGACAGGGGTTTGCACCCCTCCACTTT.

This clonotype was found many times. This chain connects TRBV5-1 to TRBJ1-5, with 8 positions matching TRBD1. The CDR3 extends over 15 amino acids. V shed 2 bases and J 3 bases; nucleotides not matched to a gene: 4. Germline CDR1 reads SGHRS; CDR2 reads YFSETQ. The CDR3 nucleotides are TGCGCCAGCAGCTTTACAGGGGGTGACAATCAGCCCCAGCATTTT. This gives the protein CASSFTGGDNQPQHF.

The chain employs TRBV2 and TRBJ1-4; D call uncertain. The V gene lost 6 bases and the J gene lost 11 bases, with 13 bases spanning the gap. From germline, CDR1 is SNHLY and CDR2 FYNNEI. The CDR3 is made up of 12 amino acids. The CDR3 DNA reads TGTGCCAGCAGGAATTACGCCACGAAACTGTTTTTT. Protein: CASRNYATKLFF.

The chain employs TRBV28 and TRBJ2-7, with D perhaps TRBD2 (5 bases). V lost 7 bases, J lost 1 base, and 14 bases lay in between. From germline, CDR1 is MDHEN and CDR2 SYDVKM. This CDR3 contains 14 residues. CDR3 in amino acids: CASTLTGKSYEQYF. CDR3 coding DNA: TGTGCCAGCACTCTGACCGGGAAATCCTACGAGCAGTACTTC.

This chain connects TRBV18 to TRBJ1-2, with D possibly being TRBD1 (6 bases). V shed 5 bases and J shed 8 bases, with 18 bases lying between them. Germline CDR1 and CDR2: KGHSH and LQKENI. CDR3 length: 14 amino acids. The CDR3 nucleotides read TGTGCCAGCTCATCAGGACAGCGGGAAGGGGGCTACACCTTC. Its protein is CASSSGQREGGYTF. Drawing the rest from reference TRBV18 and TRBJ1-2, the complete variable domain is NAGVMQNPRHLVRRRGQEARLRCSPMKGHSHVYWYRQLPEEGLKFMVYLQKENIIDESGMPKERFSAEFPKEGPSILRIQQVVRGDSAAYFCASSSGQREGGYTFGSGTRLTVV.

This chain connects TRBV2 to TRBJ2-5; 7 bases match TRBD1. Unmatched junction bases numbered 12, after V lost 6 bases and J lost 5 bases. CDR3 length equals 15 residues. Germline V gene sequence: CDR1 SNHLY, CDR2 FYNNEI. In nucleotides, the CDR3 is TGTGCCAGCAGAAGGGGGCGCAACACCGGGGAGACCCAGTACTTC. Residues: CASRRGRNTGETQYF.

This clonotype came up many times. The V gene is TRBV7-8, the J gene TRBJ1-1, with D possibly being TRBD1 (5 bases). Looked up from germline, CDR1 is SGHVS and CDR2 is FQNEAQ. The CDR3 runs 15 residues. The ends were cut back, 2 bases at V and 1 base at J, with 11 bases in the middle. CDR3 coding DNA: TGTGCCAGCAGCTTAATTCAGGGCTCGAACACTGAAGCTTTCTTT. Protein sequence: CASSLIQGSNTEAFF.

The chain joins TRBV25-1 to TRBJ1-1; possibly TRBD1 for D (5 bases). This CDR3 contains 14 residues. With 5 bases removed from V and 8 bases from J, the gap between germline ends came to 18 bases. Germline V lookup: CDR1 MGHDK, CDR2 SYGVNS. CDR3 DNA: TGTGCCAGCAGTTTGGGGGGGACGCCTCTCGAAGCTTTCTTT. This encodes CASSLGGTPLEAFF.

The sample holds many counts of this clonotype. The chain recombines TRBV7-9 with TRBJ1-5; D is unclear. CDR3 size: 12 residues. Trimming pared 1 base from V and 9 bases from J, leaving 7 bases between. CDR1 is SEHNR and CDR2 is FQNEAQ in the germline V gene (reference sequence). The CDR3 coding sequence is TGTGCCAGCAGCTTAGGGTACCTGCCCCAGCATTTT. Amino acids: CASSLGYLPQHF.

The chain is built from TRBV10-3 and TRBJ1-2; tentative D call: TRBD1 (5 bases). In germline, CDR1 is ENHRY, CDR2 SYGVKD. The CDR3 is made up of 15 amino acids. Trimming pared 4 bases from V and 6 bases from J, leaving 18 bases between. For the CDR3, the DNA is TGTGCCATCAGTGCGACAACCGGGGCGGATGATGGCTACACCTTC. This codes for CAISATTGADDGYTF.